These 2 T cell receptor beta chains share one sample of origin, sequenced in a study of blood T cell repertoires in COVID-19 (dated by TCRdb to 2020 to 2021). Library preparation was by the immunoSEQ multiplex PCR assay. TCRdb carries this immuneACCESS record with in-frame sequences only. Its versions omit some clonotypes, under half of them owing to an unresolved V gene in the studies checked, with the rest unexplained. This sample has about 210,000 clones in its table, and 70% to 90% of those were observed once. The ten largest clones represent 2% to 2.5% of the sample. Material: PBMCs or T cells enriched from blood (not recorded which). These receptors were taken from a woman aged 40 to 50 with acute COVID-19.

This rearrangement joins TRBV10-2 to TRBJ2-7; a weak D match, TRBD2 (5 bases). The germline V gene encodes CDR1 WSHSY and CDR2 SAAADI. The CDR3 extends over 13 amino acids. The V gene lost 6 bases and the J gene lost 0 bases, with 9 bases spanning the gap. The CDR3 region has the DNA TGCGCCAGCAGGCCCGGGGTCTCCTACGAGCAGTACTTC. It yields the protein CASRPGVSYEQYF.

This clone came up a few times. The V gene is TRBV14, the J gene TRBJ2-1; 11 bases align to TRBD2. Germline values: CDR1 SGHDN, CDR2 FVKESK. V lost 3 bases to trimming and J lost 4 bases; unmatched junction nucleotides: 2. CDR3 length: 15 amino acids. In nucleotides, the CDR3 is TGTGCCAGCAGCCAGCTAGCGGGGGGTTACAATGAGCAGTTCTTC. Protein product: CASSQLAGGYNEQFF.